One sample yielded the 28 T cell receptor beta chains listed below, sequenced in a study of radiotherapy plus CTLA-4 blockade in lung cancer. Libraries were prepared by immunoSEQ multiplex PCR; TCRdb keeps only in-frame clonotypes and omits some of them. Of over 15,000 clones in the sample, around 88% were seen once. Material: peripheral blood, obtained from a patient treated with radiotherapy plus ipilimumab. Source of these receptors: a human donor with non-small cell lung cancer whose response to radiotherapy plus ipilimumab could not be evaluated.

The rearrangement uses TRBV18 and TRBJ2-7; 10 bases line up with TRBD2. V was pared by 1 base and J by 0 bases, with 6 bases of the junction left unmatched. The germline V gene encodes CDR1 KGHSH and CDR2 LQKENI. This CDR3 comprises 17 residues. As DNA, the CDR3 is TGTGCCAGCTCACCACTTAGACTAGCGGGTAACTCCTACGAGCAGTACTTC. This codes for CASSPLRLAGNSYEQYF.

The genes are TRBV29-1 and TRBJ1-2; D possibly corresponds to TRBD1 (5 bases). Germline V CDR1 and CDR2: SQVTM, ANQGSEA. V was pared by 6 bases and J by 5 bases, with 10 bases between. The CDR3 spans 11 residues. Written as DNA, the CDR3 is TGCAGCGTGGGGGGGAATTATGGCTACACCTTC. It translates to CSVGGNYGYTF.

CDR3 nucleotides: TGTGCCAGTACGATGGGTGGAGCAGATACGCAGTATTTT. Its protein product is CASTMGGADTQYF. The gene calls are TRBV6-5 and TRBJ2-3; the D is unclear. The length of the CDR3 is 13 residues. In germline, CDR1 is MNHEY, CDR2 SVGAGI. V lost 9 bases and J 4 bases, leaving 14 bases between the germline ends.

This chain connects TRBV4-1 to TRBJ1-2; D is uncertain. The CDR3 extends over 13 amino acids. Per germline, CDR1 MGHRA and CDR2 YSYEKL. V was trimmed by 0 bases and J by 8 bases, leaving 10 bases between them. The CDR3 nucleotides are TGCGCCAGCAGCCAAGAGGGCAGCTGGGGCTACACCTTC. Its translation: CASSQEGSWGYTF.

The rearrangement uses TRBV4-2 and TRBJ2-7; TRBD2 matches 7 bases. V lost 4 bases to trimming and J lost 5 bases; unmatched junction nucleotides: 14. The germline gives CDR1 LGHNA, CDR2 YNFKEQ. The CDR3 sequence is 16 residues long. CDR3 in amino acids: CASSLYLTSQVDEQYF. The CDR3 bases are TGTGCCAGCAGCCTTTACCTGACTAGCCAAGTTGACGAGCAGTACTTC.

Only a few counts were recorded for this clone. The CDR3 is CASSSTSFVQYF. The CDR3 bases are TGTGCCAGCAGCTCGACTAGTTTCGTGCAGTACTTC. This sequence joins TRBV7-9 and TRBJ2-7, with D perhaps TRBD2 (6 bases). With 4 bases removed from V and 9 bases from J, the gap between germline ends came to 13 bases. Germline V lookup: CDR1 SEHNR, CDR2 FQNEAQ (reference sequence). The CDR3 has 12 amino acids.

The V gene is TRBV7-2, the J gene TRBJ2-5; 9 nucleotides match TRBD1. Matching the DNA end better, TRBJ2-7 makes the J call doubtful. The germline V gene encodes CDR1 SGHTA and CDR2 FQGNSA. The CDR3 runs to 16 residues. The CDR3 DNA reads TGTGCCAGCAGCTTTGGCCGGGACAGGGATTCCTACGAGCAGTACTTC. Encoded protein: CASSFGRDRDSYEQYF.

This chain uses TRBV28 with TRBJ1-5; D ambiguous. Germline CDR1 is MDHEN and CDR2 is SYDVKM. The CDR3 runs 14 residues. The V and J ends lost 3 bases and 4 bases respectively, with 10 bases between them. The CDR3, as DNA: TGTGCCAGCAGTTTTTTGGGCCCTAATCAGCCCCAGCATTTT. Amino acids: CASSFLGPNQPQHF.

The rearrangement joins TRBV5-6 to TRBJ2-3, with TRBD1 matching over 8 bases. V shed 7 bases, J shed 1 base, and the junction held 5 bases outside the gene matches. CDR3 length: 14 residues. Germline CDR1 is SGHDT and CDR2 is YYEEEE. CDR3 residues: CASYKQGGTDTQYF. For the CDR3, the DNA is TGTGCCAGCTACAAACAGGGGGGCACAGATACGCAGTATTTT.

This clone was counted a single time. The chain combines TRBV7-2 with TRBJ1-2; D is unclear. The CDR3 length is 12 residues. Trimming shortened V by 1 base and J by 7 bases, and 7 bases separated the two germline ends. Germline V gives CDR1 SGHTA, CDR2 FQGNSA. The DNA of the CDR3 is TGTGCCAGCAGCTTAGATATCGGTGGCTACACCTTC. Amino acids: CASSLDIGGYTF. Combining the CDR3 with reference TRBV7-2 and TRBJ1-2 gives the whole variable domain GAGVSQSPSNKVTEKGKDVELRCDPISGHTALYWYRQSLGQGLEFLIYFQGNSAPDKSGLPSDRFSAERTGGSVSTLTIQRTQQEDSAVYLCASSLDIGGYTFGSGTRLTVV.

The chain combines TRBV28 with TRBJ2-5; 7 bases line up with TRBD2. The CDR3 is 14 amino acids. The germline CDR1 and CDR2 sequences are MDHEN and SYDVKM. J was trimmed by 1 base and V by 3 bases; bases with no gene match: 2. CDR3 DNA: TGTGCCAGCAGTTTTGCGGGAGCCCAAGAGACCCAGTACTTC. This encodes CASSFAGAQETQYF.

The V gene is TRBV29-1, the J gene TRBJ1-2, with 9 bases that match TRBD1. This CDR3 comprises 13 residues. The germline CDR1 and CDR2 sequences are SQVTM and ANQGSEA. V was clipped by 3 bases and J by 7 bases; unmatched bases: 6. In DNA form, the CDR3 reads TGCAGCGTTGACGGACAGGGGCTCTCTGGCTACACCTTC. Translation: CSVDGQGLSGYTF.

This clone was seen just once. The chain couples TRBV14 to TRBJ1-2, with 8 bases identical to TRBD1. CDR1 and CDR2 from the germline V gene are SGHDN and FVKESK. Unmatched junction bases numbered 12, after V lost 3 bases and J lost 6 bases. The CDR3 covers 16 residues. CDR3 in amino acids: CASSQAGTGVRDGYTF. The CDR3 DNA is TGTGCCAGCAGCCAGGCCGGGACAGGTGTCCGGGATGGCTACACCTTC.

This clone was seen just once. The chain employs TRBV5-4 and TRBJ1-1; D perhaps matches TRBD1 (6 bases). The CDR3 runs 12 residues. Germline V gene data show CDR1 as SGHNT and CDR2 as YYREEE (reference sequence). V lost 7 bases and J lost 4, with 11 bases in between. The chain's CDR3 is CASAGDRTEAFF. Written as DNA, the CDR3 is TGTGCCAGCGCAGGGGATCGCACTGAAGCTTTCTTT.

The CDR3 bases are TGTGCCAGCAGTTTTAGCCGGGAAGCTTTCTTT. It encodes CASSFSREAFF. This chain joins TRBV28 and TRBJ1-1; D unclear. Trimming shortened V by 3 bases and J by 8 bases, and 7 bases separated the two germline ends. Per the germline V gene, CDR1 is MDHEN and CDR2 is SYDVKM. The CDR3 has 11 residues. Using reference TRBV28 and TRBJ1-1 for the parts outside the CDR3, the full variable domain is DVKVTQSSRYLVKRTGEKVFLECVQDMDHENMFWYRQDPGLGLRLIYFSYDVKMKEKGDIPEGYSVSREKKERFSLILESASTNQTSMYLCASSFSREAFFGQGTRLTVV.

The chain is built from TRBV27 and TRBJ1-2; D may be TRBD1 (5 bases). The CDR3 contains 11 residues. Germline assignment: CDR1 MNHEY and CDR2 SMNVEV (reference sequence). Trimming left V 7 bases short and J 7 bases short, with 10 bases between. The CDR3 DNA sequence: TGTGCCAGCACCTCCGGGGGTGGCTACACCTTC. This gives the protein CASTSGGGYTF.

This chain connects TRBV7-9 to TRBJ2-3, with D tentatively TRBD2 (5 bases). Germline CDR1 reads SEHNR; CDR2 reads FQNEAQ (reference sequence). The CDR3 is 16 amino acids. V was pared by 0 bases and J by 1 base, with 11 bases between. CDR3 residues: CASSLAEAGRTDTQYF. The CDR3 nucleotides are TGTGCCAGCAGCTTAGCCGAGGCGGGTCGCACAGATACGCAGTATTTT.

This chain connects TRBV28 to TRBJ1-5; the D gene is possibly TRBD1 (6 bases). Per germline, CDR1 MDHEN and CDR2 SYDVKM. The CDR3 has 15 residues. Trimming left V 5 bases short and J 2 bases short, with 13 bases between. As DNA, the CDR3 is TGTGCCAGCAGTACAGGACAGCTTGGCAATCAGCCCCAGCATTTT. Translated: CASSTGQLGNQPQHF.

The CDR3 sequence is CASSSTKGTSGQQFF. Here the CDR3 DNA reads TGTGCCAGCAGCTCCACCAAAGGGACTAGCGGACAGCAGTTCTTC. The V and J genes are TRBV11-2 and TRBJ2-1, with 11 bases that match TRBD2. Looked up from germline, CDR1 is SGHAT and CDR2 is FQNNGV. The CDR3 covers 15 residues. J was trimmed by 11 bases and V by 4 bases; bases with no gene match: 10.

The chain has TRBV5-1 and TRBJ2-1, with TRBD2 matching 7 bases. With V trimmed by 2 bases and J by 2 bases, 7 bases remained unmatched. The CDR3 contains 16 residues. The V gene's germline CDR1 is SGHRS and CDR2 YFSETQ. The CDR3 is CASSLGEGSAYNEQFF. The CDR3, as DNA: TGCGCCAGCAGCTTAGGGGAGGGCTCTGCCTACAATGAGCAGTTCTTC.

The chain links TRBV10-3 to TRBJ1-2, with TRBD1 matching 9 bases. The CDR3 loop spans 13 amino acids. The V gene's germline CDR1 is ENHRY and CDR2 SYGVKD. V was pared by 4 bases and J by 6 bases, with 3 bases of the junction left unmatched. The CDR3 coding sequence is TGTGCCATCAGTGGGACAGGGGATGATGGCTACACCTTC. Translated: CAISGTGDDGYTF.

The V and J genes are TRBV5-8 and TRBJ1-4, with D unclear. The germline gives CDR1 SGHTS, CDR2 YDEGEE. Deletions cut 5 bases from V and 5 bases from J, with 16 bases between. CDR3 length: 15 amino acids. As DNA, the CDR3 is TGTGCCAGCAGGGAAGGGAGGGCGCCCAATGAAAAACTGTTTTTT. Translation gives CASREGRAPNEKLFF.

The chain combines TRBV4-2 with TRBJ2-5; D is possibly TRBD2 (7 bases). Trimming took off 3 bases at V and 6 bases at J, with 29 bases between the two ends. This CDR3 comprises 19 residues. Germline V lookup: CDR1 LGHNA, CDR2 YNFKEQ. The CDR3 bases are TGTGCCAGCAGCCACCTCCCCACCGGGGGGCCCTCCGGGGGAAAGACCCAGTACTTC. Translation gives CASSHLPTGGPSGGKTQYF.

This clone was observed a handful of times. The V call is TRBV11-2, the J call TRBJ1-3; no definite D call. There are 11 residues in the CDR3. Germline V gene data show CDR1 as SGHAT and CDR2 as FQNNGV. Trimming removed 3 bases from V and 8 bases from J, with 5 bases in between. CDR3 residues: CASSFSHTIYF. DNA of the CDR3: TGTGCCAGCAGCTTTTCTCACACCATATATTTT. Full variable domain (remainder filled in from reference TRBV11-2 and TRBJ1-3): EAGVAQSPRYKIIEKRQSVAFWCNPISGHATLYWYQQILGQGPKLLIQFQNNGVVDDSQLPKDRFSAERLKGVDSTLKIQPAKLEDSAVYLCASSFSHTIYFGEGSWLTVV.

The V and J genes are TRBV2 and TRBJ2-2; TRBD1 aligns across 7 bases. This CDR3 region has 18 residues. From germline, CDR1 is SNHLY and CDR2 FYNNEI. The trim removed 2 bases at V and 5 bases at J, leaving 14 bases unmatched. The CDR3 loop is CASSERYPQTGLTGELFF. CDR3 sequence (DNA): TGTGCCAGCAGTGAACGGTACCCCCAGACAGGGTTGACCGGGGAGCTGTTTTTT.

This chain links TRBV28 with TRBJ2-3; D gene uncertain. V dropped 3 bases and J dropped 4 bases, with 8 bases sitting between them. CDR3 length equals 13 residues. CDR1 MDHEN and CDR2 SYDVKM come from the germline V gene. CDR3 amino acids: CASSFGGADTQYF. CDR3 DNA sequence: TGTGCCAGCAGTTTCGGCGGCGCAGATACGCAGTATTTT.

V and J are TRBV2 and TRBJ1-1, with 10 nucleotides matching TRBD1. This CDR3 comprises 15 residues. Germline values: CDR1 SNHLY, CDR2 FYNNEI. Losses at the gene ends were 6 bases for V and 3 bases for J; bases not matched to a gene: 7. CDR3 bases: TGTGCCAGCAGGGCGGGACAGGGGAGGGACACTGAAGCTTTCTTT. Protein product: CASRAGQGRDTEAFF. The full variable domain, rest sourced from reference TRBV2 and TRBJ1-1, is EPEVTQTPSHQVTQMGQEVILRCVPISNHLYFYWYRQILGQKVEFLVSFYNNEISEKSEIFDDQFSVERPDGSNFTLKIRSTKLEDSAMYFCASRAGQGRDTEAFFGQGTRLTVV.

The rearrangement uses TRBV19 and TRBJ2-1; 10 bases fit TRBD2. The CDR3 is made up of 17 amino acids. Germline V gene lookup returns CDR1 LNHDA and CDR2 SQIVND (reference sequence). After removal of 4 bases from V and 6 bases from J, the junction contained 12 bases not matched to a gene. The CDR3 nucleotides are TGTGCCAGTAGTACCAACCTAGCGGGGGTGTCTGGCAATGAGCAGTTCTTC. It is translated as CASSTNLAGVSGNEQFF.